This T cell receptor beta chain was retrieved from a study of post-analysis software for immune sequencing data. Study information: Relapsing-remitting, secondary progressive and progressive-relapsing forms made up the multiple sclerosis disease courses.

Remarks on this clonotype: Its cognate antigen is unknown.

Broader study findings: The study found TRBV5-6, TRBV5-1 and TRBV20-1 among a few TRBV segments more frequent in patients than controls. Samples from one preparation batch, clustered by F measure, grouped strongly together. People with multiple sclerosis had a significantly lower normalized Chao1 diversity than controls did.

The CDR3 totals 12 residues. Trimming took off 6 bases at V and 4 bases at J, with 8 bases between the two ends. Unique molecular identifiers had been added to the TCR beta cDNA libraries. Each sample of about 1 to 10 million input T cells yielded roughly 500,000 cDNA molecules, so each molecule approximated one T cell. TCRdb passed the PCR reads through MiXCR, listing each CDR3 protein once. This table holds about 260,000 distinct CDR3 sequences, just over 35% found once. The source material was blood. The clonotype was recovered from a girl aged 10-17 years with multiple sclerosis. V is TRBV12-3 or TRBV12-4 and J is TRBJ2-3; D not resolved. DNA of the CDR3: TGTGCCAGCAGACCCGGAGCAGATACGCAGTATTTT. Protein sequence: CASRPGADTQYF.